A selection of T cell receptor beta chains follows, all from one sample in a study of cytomegalovirus exposure and HLA in healthy donors. TCRdb keeps only in-frame clones here, not all; method: immunoSEQ multiplex PCR. Of over 100,000 clones in the sample, about 8.5% were seen once. Input material: PBMCs. These receptor sequences come from a man in his forties in good health and CMV-seronegative. Both conserved end residues are part of each CDR3. A D gene is named only where the DNA matches it firmly. Rows may omit the clone size; those that give it use once, few, many or a size class.

once	NA	TRBJ2-3	TRBV19	TGTGCCAGTAGCGACAGGCGGATGCCCCACTACGTCCCAGATACGCAGTATTTT	CASSDRRMPHYVPDTQYF
few	NA	TRBJ1-1	TRBV27	TGTGCCAGCAGTTTAACGTCACGGGGGGAGTCTTTCTTT	CASSLTSRGESFF
few	NA	TRBJ1-1	TRBV2	TGTGCCAGCAGTGACCCCACAGGAGAGAACACTGAAGCTTTCTTT	CASSDPTGENTEAFF
NA	NA	TRBJ1-2	TRBV5-8	TGTGCCAGTAGGGGCGGCTATGGCTACACCTTC	CASRGGYGYTF
NA	NA	TRBJ2-7	TRBV11-2	TGTGCCAGCAGCTCCGTGGGAGGCGTCCACGAGCAGTACTTC	CASSSVGGVHEQYF
few	NA	TRBJ2-3	TRBV18	TGTGCCAGCTTATTACACAACAATCCAGTGGTAACAGATACGCAGTATTTT	CASLLHNNPVVTDTQYF
few	NA	TRBJ2-4	TRBV6-1	TGTGCCAGTGATGAGTCTCTAGCCAAAAACATTCAGTACTTC	CASDESLAKNIQYF
few	NA	TRBJ2-5	TRBV5-1	TGCGCCAGCAGCTTCGGCGGAGAAGAGACCCAGTACTTC	CASSFGGEETQYF
NA	NA	TRBJ2-3	TRBV28	TGTGCCAGCAGTTTTGATAGTTTGACGCAGTATTTT	CASSFDSLTQYF
few	NA	TRBJ1-5	TRBV11-2	TGTGCCAGCAGCCCTACCGGGACAAACAATCAGCCCCAGCATTTT	CASSPTGTNNQPQHF
few	NA	TRBJ2-5	TRBV11-2	TGTGCCAGCAGCCTGAAAGGAGGTCAAGAGACCCAGTACTTC	CASSLKGGQETQYF
few	NA	TRBJ2-7	TRBV19	TGTGCCAGTAGTATAGATCCCAGATTC	CASSIDPRF
NA	NA	TRBJ1-3	TRBV30	TGTGCCCGCCGGGACACCCCTGGAAACACCATATATTTT	CARRDTPGNTIYF
few	TRBD1	TRBJ2-7	TRBV7-3	TGTGCCAGCAGCTTACGGGCAGGGGGTACCTACGAGCAGTACTTC	CASSLRAGGTYEQYF
few	TRBD2	TRBJ2-3	TRBV11-2	TGTGCCAGCAGCTCCCCGACTAGCGGGGGGTCGGCAGATACGCAGTATTTT	CASSSPTSGGSADTQYF
few	NA	TRBJ1-5	TRBV27	TGTGCCAGCAGTCCAGGGCTTAGCAATCAGCCCCAGCATTTT	CASSPGLSNQPQHF
few	TRBD1	TRBJ1-5	TRBV6-6	TGTGCCAGCAGGCTGGGGACAGGCGTAAATCAGCCCCAGCATTTT	CASRLGTGVNQPQHF
NA	NA	TRBJ2-5	TRBV2	TGTGCCAGCGGGACTCCGGTGGGGGAGACCCAGTACTTC	CASGTPVGETQYF
few	TRBD1	TRBJ2-3	TRBV29-1	TGCAGCGCTCGCAGGGGGCAGGGGGATACGCAGTATTTT	CSARRGQGDTQYF
NA	TRBD2	TRBJ2-1	TRBV6-5	TGTGCCAGCAGCCCCGGGACTAGCGGGGTCAATGAGCAGTTCTTC	CASSPGTSGVNEQFF
NA	TRBD1	TRBJ1-3	TRBV13	TGTGCCAGCAGCGTACGGACAGGGGCCCTCTCTGGAAACACCATATATTTT	CASSVRTGALSGNTIYF
few	NA	TRBJ2-2	TRBV6-1	TGTGCCAGCAGAGCACCTCCCCCAAACACCGGGGAGCTGTTTTTT	CASRAPPPNTGELFF
few	NA	TRBJ2-2	TRBV7-3	TGTGCCAGCAGCTCGGGGACAACGAACACCGGGGAGCTGTTTTTT	CASSSGTTNTGELFF
few	NA	TRBJ2-3	TRBV7-9	TGTGCCAGCAGCCCCCCACTCCAAGGCACAGATACGCAGTATTTT	CASSPPLQGTDTQYF
NA	TRBD1	TRBJ2-3	TRBV19	TGTGCCAGTAGTCCGACAGGGGGCTTGCCAGATACGCAGTATTTT	CASSPTGGLPDTQYF
NA	NA	TRBJ1-2	TRBV6-4	TGTGCCAGCAGCGTTTTCACTTTCAGGGGTGGCTACACCTTC	CASSVFTFRGGYTF
NA	NA	TRBJ2-3	TRBV14	TGTGCCAGCAGCCTGGGTCTTGGAGGCACAGATACGCAGTATTTT	CASSLGLGGTDTQYF
NA	TRBD2	TRBJ2-1	TRBV7-6	TGTGCCAGCAGCCCCCGACTAGCGGGGAACGATGAGCAGTTCTTC	CASSPRLAGNDEQFF
NA	NA	TRBJ1-1	TRBV6-1	TGTGCCAGCAGGACCCGGGAAAGGGGGTCCGGGGCTTTCTTT	CASRTRERGSGAFF
few	NA	TRBJ1-1	TRBV7-2	TGTGCCAGCAGACATCGGGTCGTCAACACTGAAGCTTTCTTT	CASRHRVVNTEAFF
many	NA	TRBJ2-5	TRBV4-1	TGCGCCAGCAGCCCAGGAGAGACCCAGTACTTC	CASSPGETQYF
few	NA	TRBJ1-1	TRBV9	TGTGCCAGCAGCGTCTCGGGTAACACTGAAGCTTTCTTT	CASSVSGNTEAFF
NA	TRBD2	TRBJ2-1	TRBV6-1	TGTGCCAGCAGTCACGGGGGGGGGCAGTTCTTC	CASSHGGGQFF
few	TRBD2	TRBJ2-2	TRBV9	TGTGCCAGCAGCGTAGGCGGGGGAGACGGGGAGCTGTTTTTT	CASSVGGGDGELFF
NA	TRBD1	TRBJ2-6	TRBV5-4	TGTGCCAGCAGCTTTGGCCTGGGACAGGGGAGCTCTGGGGCCAACGTCCTGACTTTC	CASSFGLGQGSSGANVLTF
NA	NA	TRBJ1-1	TRBV29-1	TGCAGCGCCAGTAAAGGAGGGAACACTGAAGCTTTCTTT	CSASKGGNTEAFF
few	NA	TRBJ2-7	TRBV15	TGTGCCACCAGCAGAGATGCGGGGGAGCAGTACTTC	CATSRDAGEQYF
NA	NA	TRBJ2-7	TRBV30	TGTGCCTGGAGAGCGTATTCCTACGAGCAGTACTTC	CAWRAYSYEQYF
NA	NA	TRBJ1-6	TRBV13	TGTGCCAGCAGCCCAGGGACTGTCACCCCCTATAATTCACCCCTCCACTTT	CASSPGTVTPYNSPLHF
few	NA	TRBJ1-5	TRBV6-4	TGTGCCAGCAGTGACGGGACATCTAGCAATCAGCCCCAGCATTTT	CASSDGTSSNQPQHF
few	NA	TRBJ2-7	TRBV7-2	TGTGCCAGCAGGAACCAGGGTCGAAACGAGCAGTACTTC	CASRNQGRNEQYF